The 10 T cell receptor beta chains listed next were all sequenced from one sample in a study of blood T cell repertoires in COVID-19. Libraries were prepared by immunoSEQ multiplex PCR; TCRdb keeps only in-frame clonotypes and omits some of them. Of about 230,000 clones in the sample, around 82% were seen once. The source material was peripheral blood. These TCRs come from a man aged 50-60 years with active or convalescent COVID-19.

V gene TRBV7-3 combines with J gene TRBJ2-3; 11 bases match TRBD2. Germline V gives CDR1 SGHTA, CDR2 FQGTGA. The length of the CDR3 is 16 residues. V lost 1 base to trimming and J lost 3 bases; unmatched junction nucleotides: 3. CDR3 sequence (DNA): TGTGCCAGCAGCTTAATAGCGGGGGGGCGGACAGATACGCAGTATTTT. Amino acid sequence: CASSLIAGGRTDTQYF.

V gene TRBV10-3 combines with J gene TRBJ2-3, with TRBD1 identical over 8 bases. Germline CDR1 ENHRY, CDR2 SYGVKD. The length of the CDR3 is 15 residues. The trim removed 10 bases at V and 3 bases at J, leaving 12 bases unmatched. The CDR3 DNA reads TGTGCCACAACCACAGGGGGAAGGAGTACAGATACGCAGTATTTT. Its translation: CATTTGGRSTDTQYF.

The rearrangement uses TRBV2 and TRBJ1-1; unclear D gene. The CDR3 has 13 amino acids. Germline lookup yields CDR1 SNHLY and CDR2 FYNNEI. The V and J ends lost 3 bases and 1 base respectively, with 6 bases between them. In DNA, the CDR3 is TGTGCCAGCAGTGATGAGCAGAACACTGAAGCTTTCTTT. Amino acid sequence: CASSDEQNTEAFF.

The chain joins TRBV7-9 to TRBJ1-3, with D possibly being TRBD1 (5 bases). Trimming shortened V by 10 bases and J by 2 bases, and 12 bases separated the two germline ends. Germline V lookup: CDR1 SEHNR, CDR2 FQNEAQ (reference sequence). CDR3 length: 13 residues. DNA for the CDR3: TGTGCCACCCCGGAGGGGCCTGGAAACACCATATATTTT. It specifies CATPEGPGNTIYF.

This clone was picked up many times. The V gene is TRBV12-3 or TRBV12-4, the J gene TRBJ1-5; D not certain. The V and J ends lost 6 bases and 5 bases respectively, with 8 bases between them. The CDR3 has 12 amino acids. DNA for the CDR3: TGTGCCAGCAGGCTACCCCATCAGCCCCAGCATTTT. Encoded protein: CASRLPHQPQHF.

This chain joins TRBV5-4 and TRBJ1-2; 9 bases match TRBD1. Germline CDR1 and CDR2: SGHNT and YYREEE (reference sequence). This CDR3 is 12 amino acids long. The V gene end was trimmed by 0 bases and the J gene end by 12 bases; junction bases not matched to a gene: 3. The CDR3 region has the DNA TGTGCCAGCAGCTTGGAGGACAGGGGCAACACCTTC. Translation gives CASSLEDRGNTF.

A remark on this clone: Other DNA sequences in the same sample also yield this CDR3. The V call is TRBV18, the J call TRBJ1-1; tentative D call: TRBD1 (6 bases). The CDR3 spans 14 residues. Trimming removed 2 bases at V and 0 bases at J, with 7 bases between. Germline V gene data show CDR1 as KGHSH and CDR2 as LQKENI. DNA for the CDR3: TGTGCCAGCTCACCAGGGGGCATGAACACTGAAGCTTTCTTT. As protein: CASSPGGMNTEAFF.

This sequence joins TRBV27 and TRBJ1-2; 10 bases line up with TRBD1. With V trimmed by 3 bases and J by 2 bases, 0 bases remained unmatched. CDR1 is MNHEY and CDR2 is SMNVEV in the germline V gene (reference sequence). The CDR3 has 14 residues. The CDR3 loop reads CASSLDRGNYGYTF. For the CDR3, the DNA is TGTGCCAGCAGTTTGGACAGGGGGAACTATGGCTACACCTTC.

This clone has a single count. DNA for the CDR3: TGTGCCAGCAGGACAGGGACTAGCGTCTACAATGAGCAGTTCTTC. This gives the protein CASRTGTSVYNEQFF. The chain carries TRBV2 and TRBJ2-1, with TRBD2 matching over 10 bases. V was pared by 6 bases and J by 3 bases, with 5 bases of the junction left unmatched. Germline V gene lookup returns CDR1 SNHLY and CDR2 FYNNEI. CDR3 length: 15 residues.

The J gene is TRBJ2-3, the V gene TRBV11-2, with 9 bases aligning to TRBD1. V was clipped by 7 bases and J by 0 bases; unmatched bases: 11. This CDR3 spans 17 amino acids. The V gene's germline CDR1 is SGHAT and CDR2 FQNNGV. DNA of the CDR3: TGTGCCAGCATCCCGGGACAGGGACTATCTAGCACAGATACGCAGTATTTT. Translation gives CASIPGQGLSSTDTQYF.